The table lists the clone carrying this TCR beta chain with many counts. The PBMC fraction was derived from 10 ml of fresh peripheral blood. The data belong to a study of Graves' ophthalmopathy and Graves' hyperthyroidism. Beta-chain TCR CDR3 regions were amplified from RNA transcripts. RT-PCR with HTBI primers came first, then second-round multiplex PCR. In TCRdb, the multiplex PCR reads were re-called with MiXCR into one record per CDR3 protein. The data hold roughly 610,000 distinct CDR3 sequences, with 22% observed a single time. Sequenced: peripheral blood. The sequence was collected from a woman aged 18-29 years with stable Graves' hyperthyroidism. Some clones in this sample may be carry-over from other donors' samples.

The CDR3 protein is CAISPGRDTEAFF. CDR3 sequence (DNA): TGTGCTATAAGCCCCGGGCGGGACACTGAAGCTTTCTTT. This rearrangement joins TRBV6-1 to TRBJ1-1; D is unresolved. The germline V gene has CDR1 MNHNS and CDR2 SASEGT. This CDR3 region has 13 residues.